One and the same sample provided the 25 T cell receptor beta chains below, sequenced in a study of T cell repertoires in cytomegalovirus infection. TCRdb ran MiXCR on the reads and lists one entry per CDR3 protein. The data contain roughly 920,000 distinct CDR3 sequences, about 33% of them singletons. Their antigens remain unidentified. The source was cultured CD8+ T cells from PBMCs, collected from culture after CMV antigen stimulation. The receptors here all came from a human donor in good health (CMV status not recorded). Some clones in this sample may be carry-over from other donors' samples.

This clonotype has a handful of counts. This chain connects TRBV7-9 to TRBJ2-1, with D possibly TRBD2 on 5 matching bases. Germline assignment: CDR1 SEHNR and CDR2 FQNEAQ (reference sequence). Trimming removed 3 bases from V and 4 bases from J, with 13 bases in between. The CDR3 runs to 15 residues. CDR3 sequence (DNA): TGTGCCAGCAGCTTGTGGGAGACACCATACAATGAGCAGTTCTTC. Its translation: CASSLWETPYNEQFF.

The rearrangement uses TRBV12-3 or TRBV12-4 and TRBJ2-1; D is undetermined. Trimming pared 2 bases from V and 2 bases from J, leaving 13 bases between. The CDR3 length is 16 residues. This CDR3 reads CASSLWATLTYNEQFF. CDR3 coding DNA: TGTGCCAGCAGTTTATGGGCGACACTCACCTACAATGAGCAGTTCTTC.

The V gene is TRBV6-5, the J gene TRBJ1-1, with 8 bases lining up with TRBD1. After removal of 7 bases from V and 3 bases from J, the junction contained 7 bases not matched to a gene. The CDR3 sequence is 14 residues long. Per germline, CDR1 MNHEY and CDR2 SVGAGI. The CDR3 sequence: CASKFRGRDTEAFF. The CDR3 DNA reads as TGTGCCAGCAAATTCAGGGGGCGTGACACTGAAGCTTTCTTT.

This clonotype has more than one count but fewer than ten. The V call is TRBV7-9, the J call TRBJ2-7, with D perhaps matching TRBD1 (6 bases). CDR3 length: 14 amino acids. Germline lookup yields CDR1 SEHNR and CDR2 FQNEAQ (reference sequence). With 5 bases removed from V and 5 bases from J, the gap between germline ends came to 16 bases. CDR3 in DNA: TGTGCCAGCAGCCCCCCTGGGGGCTGGAACGAGCAGTACTTC. Encoded protein: CASSPPGGWNEQYF.

Notes on this clonotype: An end of the junction differs from the germline gene, which may be a read error. The CDR3: CASSQVLAGGRRSIDTQYF. CDR3 coding DNA: TGTGCCAGCAGCCAAGTACTGGCGGGGGGACGAAGGAGCATAGATACGCAGTATTTT. The chain recombines TRBV4-2 with TRBJ2-3; 8 bases are shared with TRBD2. Per germline, CDR1 LGHNA and CDR2 YNFKEQ. This CDR3 is 19 amino acids long.

The CDR3, as DNA: TGTGCCAGCAGCACCGGACAGTCCTTGAACACTGAAGCTTTCTTT. It encodes CASSTGQSLNTEAFF. This chain uses TRBV2 with TRBJ1-1, with D tentatively TRBD1 (6 bases). The V end was cut by 6 bases, the J end by 0 bases, with 14 bases between. Germline loops: CDR1 SNHLY, CDR2 FYNNEI. This CDR3 contains 15 residues.

This clonotype was counted between two and nine times. V usage is TRBV20-1 and J usage is TRBJ1-5; 9 nucleotides agree with TRBD1. After removal of 0 bases from V and 8 bases from J, the junction contained 11 bases not matched to a gene. The CDR3 loop spans 16 amino acids. Germline V CDR1 and CDR2: DFQATT, SNEGSKA (reference sequence). The CDR3 is CSARDAKGQGFEPQHF. The CDR3 bases are TGCAGTGCTAGAGATGCGAAGGGACAGGGTTTCGAGCCCCAGCATTTT.

This clonotype was picked up a small number of times. This chain uses TRBV11-3 with TRBJ2-5; D remains unclear. The CDR3 totals 13 residues. Trimming took off 0 bases at V and 5 bases at J, with 7 bases between the two ends. CDR1 is SGHNT and CDR2 is YENEEA in the germline V gene. The CDR3 sequence: CASSLEGYETQYF. CDR3 coding DNA: TGTGCCAGCAGCTTAGAGGGTTACGAGACCCAGTACTTC.

This clonotype was seen more than once but under ten times. This sequence joins TRBV7-9 and TRBJ2-6; D not resolved. There are 15 residues in the CDR3. Trimming took off 1 base at V and 5 bases at J, with 9 bases between the two ends. Germline lookup yields CDR1 SEHNR and CDR2 FQNEAQ (reference sequence). This CDR3 reads CASSLGDPRANVLTF. The DNA for the CDR3 is TGTGCCAGCAGCTTAGGGGATCCCAGGGCCAACGTCCTGACTTTC.

This clonotype was detected a few times. The chain is built from TRBV7-9 and TRBJ1-2; 9 nucleotides agree with TRBD1. The CDR3 consists of 15 residues. Trimming took 5 bases from V and 4 from J; bases not matched to a gene: 8. Germline CDR1 and CDR2: SEHNR and FQNEAQ (reference sequence). The DNA of the CDR3 is TGTGCCAGCAGCCTACAGGGGGCGCAGGTCTATGGCTACACCTTC. Translating it yields CASSLQGAQVYGYTF.

This clonotype was recorded many times. The chain is built from TRBV24-1 and TRBJ2-1; D remains unclear. The CDR3 is 13 residues long. The germline V gene has CDR1 KGHDR and CDR2 SFDVKD. Trimming left V 3 bases short and J 7 bases short, with 9 bases between. CDR3 nucleotide sequence: TGTGCCACCAGTGATGATTTAAGGAATGAGCAGTTCTTC. It codes for CATSDDLRNEQFF.

This clonotype came up many times. The V and J genes are TRBV7-2 and TRBJ2-2; no reliable D call. CDR1 and CDR2 (germline): SGHTA, FQGNSA. CDR3 size: 12 residues. V lost 4 bases, J lost 4 bases, and 4 bases lay in between. The CDR3 loop is CASSSLTGELFF. The CDR3 nucleotides are TGTGCCAGCAGCTCCCTCACCGGGGAGCTGTTTTTT.

This clonotype was seen only a few times. The chain recombines TRBV3-1 with TRBJ2-1; D gene uncertain. Germline V gene lookup returns CDR1 LGHDT and CDR2 YNNKEL (reference sequence). V lost 1 base and J 4 bases, leaving 5 bases between the germline ends. This CDR3 comprises 13 residues. The CDR3 DNA sequence: TGTGCCAGCAGCCAAGTAGGTTACAATGAGCAGTTCTTC. It specifies CASSQVGYNEQFF.

This clonotype turned up a few times. The chain has TRBV4-3 and TRBJ2-7; 7 positions match TRBD2. The CDR3 extends over 14 amino acids. Germline V gene data show CDR1 as LGHNA and CDR2 as YSLEER. Germline trimming cut 0 bases from V and 9 bases from J; bases unmatched to any gene: 8. CDR3: CASSQDRQRGPQYV. DNA of the CDR3: TGCGCCAGCAGCCAAGATCGCCAGCGGGGCCCGCAGTACGTC.

With respect to this clonotype: At one of its ends the junction is not consistent with the germline gene, which may arise from a read error. This chain links TRBV7-7 with TRBJ1-1, with unresolved D. This CDR3 has 13 residues. CDR1 SSHAT and CDR2 FNYEAQ come from the germline V gene (reference sequence). This CDR3 reads CASSLGPLTEAFF. The CDR3 DNA follows: TGTGCTAGCAGCTTAGGACCGCTTACTGAAGCTTTCTTT.

This clonotype was detected a few times. V gene TRBV5-1 combines with J gene TRBJ2-5; unclear D gene. Germline CDR1 is SGHRS and CDR2 is YFSETQ. There are 13 residues in the CDR3. Trimming shortened V by 3 bases and J by 1 base, and 7 bases separated the two germline ends. This chain's CDR3 is CASSYRAQETQYF. DNA for the CDR3: TGCGCCAGCAGCTACCGGGCCCAAGAGACCCAGTACTTC.

The chain carries TRBV27 and TRBJ2-6; either TRBD1 or TRBD2 may supply D (5 bases each). Germline lookup yields CDR1 MNHEY and CDR2 SMNVEV (reference sequence). The ends were cut back, 10 bases at V and 0 bases at J, with 10 bases in the middle. The CDR3 totals 14 residues. CDR3: CATKRGSGANVLTF. The CDR3 coding sequence is TGTGCCACCAAGAGGGGCTCTGGGGCCAACGTCCTGACTTTC.

This clonotype showed up just a few times. This chain links TRBV4-1 with TRBJ2-4; tentative D call: TRBD2 (5 bases). The CDR3 spans 18 residues. Trimming pared 3 bases from V and 7 bases from J, leaving 25 bases between. The germline V gene encodes CDR1 MGHRA and CDR2 YSYEKL. CDR3 region: CASSQTPPGLGSGNIQYF. The CDR3 DNA follows: TGCGCCAGCAGCCAGACGCCCCCCGGACTGGGGTCGGGCAACATTCAGTACTTC.

This clonotype has a handful of counts. V is TRBV28 and J is TRBJ2-5; D assignment may be TRBD1 or TRBD2 (5 bases each). V was shortened by 2 bases and J by 3 bases, with 13 bases between the two germline ends. CDR3 length: 15 amino acids. Germline V gene data show CDR1 as MDHEN and CDR2 as SYDVKM. CDR3 protein: CASSLLGEGKETQYF. CDR3 coding DNA: TGTGCCAGCAGTTTACTGGGAGAGGGGAAAGAGACCCAGTACTTC.

This clonotype showed up just a few times. J is TRBJ2-6 and V is TRBV7-8; D is uncertain. V lost 2 bases and J 0 bases, leaving 8 bases between the germline ends. CDR1 is SGHVS, CDR2 FQNEAQ, per germline. The CDR3 has 16 residues. CDR3 region: CASSLLQSSGANVLTF. The CDR3 nucleotides read TGTGCCAGCAGCTTACTTCAAAGCTCTGGGGCCAACGTCCTGACTTTC.

This clonotype was observed once. The chain has TRBV5-8 and TRBJ1-5, with D possibly being TRBD1 (6 bases). This CDR3 has 14 residues. V lost 6 bases, J lost 2 bases, and 12 bases lay in between. The germline V gene has CDR1 SGHTS and CDR2 YDEGEE. CDR3 sequence: CASTLRTGNQPQHF. The CDR3 nucleotides are TGTGCCAGCACCCTGAGGACAGGCAATCAGCCCCAGCATTTT.

V and J are TRBV7-2 and TRBJ1-4; TRBD1 aligns across 10 bases. Germline CDR1 SGHTA, CDR2 FQGNSA. J lost 8 bases, V lost 5 bases, and 8 bases had no gene match. CDR3 length: 15 amino acids. The DNA for the CDR3 is TGTGCCAGCAGCCCGCCCGGGACAGGGGAGGAAAAACTGTTTTTT. Its protein product is CASSPPGTGEEKLFF.

This clonotype was counted a few times. The rearrangement joins TRBV6-1 to TRBJ2-5, with 10 bases aligning to TRBD2. The V gene's germline CDR1 is MNHNS and CDR2 SASEGT. V shed 6 bases, J shed 1 base, and the junction held 11 bases outside the gene matches. The CDR3 runs to 17 residues. The CDR3 nucleotides are TGTGCCAGCAGAAACGGGGCTAGCGGGGGTTTCCAAGAGACCCAGTACTTC. Residues: CASRNGASGGFQETQYF.

The table lists this clonotype with a few counts. The V and J genes are TRBV12-3 or TRBV12-4 and TRBJ1-2, with 8 bases aligning to TRBD1. CDR3 size: 14 residues. With 1 base clipped from V and 4 bases from J, the junction kept 2 bases outside the gene matches. The CDR3: CASSLGTGPYGYTF. CDR3 bases: TGTGCCAGCAGTTTAGGGACAGGGCCCTATGGCTACACCTTC.

The chain links TRBV27 to TRBJ1-1; 8 bases agree with TRBD1. Germline CDR1 is MNHEY and CDR2 is SMNVEV (reference sequence). The CDR3 loop spans 15 amino acids. Trimming cost V 0 bases and J 3 bases; bases outside gene matches: 3. CDR3 region: CASSLSHRGDTEAFF. The CDR3 region has the DNA TGTGCCAGCAGTTTATCCCACAGGGGGGACACTGAAGCTTTCTTT.